This TCR beta chain originates from a study of blood T cells in healthy people across ages. Findings and limits, study-wide: Naive and antigen-experienced cells were not separated, limiting conclusive comparison. Strong correlation was found linking TCR beta diversity to naive T cell percentage.

This clonotype occurred a few times. Its antigen is unknown. The CDR3 sequence is 13 residues long. The germline CDR1 and CDR2 sequences are SQVTM and ANQGSEA. With 6 bases clipped from V and 4 bases from J, the junction kept 6 bases outside the gene matches. Healthy Caucasian individuals from Russia aged about 6 to 90 were enrolled as donors. Next came a second PCR, run for about 6 to 12 cycles, which used a sample-barcoded 5' primer along with a J-beta primer mix. Researchers report that each sample yielded at least 2.5 million CDR3-containing paired-end reads. One entry per CDR3 protein results from TCRdb running MiXCR on the 5' RACE reads. Here the sample spans 980,000 or so distinct CDR3 sequences, roughly 48% being singletons.

The chain is built from TRBV29-1 and TRBJ1-1, with 9 positions matching TRBD1. The sample was blood. The sequence was collected from a man aged 25 to 40 in good health. For the CDR3, the DNA is TGCAGCGTCGGACAGGGGCGACCCACTGAAGCTTTCTTT. Translation gives CSVGQGRPTEAFF.